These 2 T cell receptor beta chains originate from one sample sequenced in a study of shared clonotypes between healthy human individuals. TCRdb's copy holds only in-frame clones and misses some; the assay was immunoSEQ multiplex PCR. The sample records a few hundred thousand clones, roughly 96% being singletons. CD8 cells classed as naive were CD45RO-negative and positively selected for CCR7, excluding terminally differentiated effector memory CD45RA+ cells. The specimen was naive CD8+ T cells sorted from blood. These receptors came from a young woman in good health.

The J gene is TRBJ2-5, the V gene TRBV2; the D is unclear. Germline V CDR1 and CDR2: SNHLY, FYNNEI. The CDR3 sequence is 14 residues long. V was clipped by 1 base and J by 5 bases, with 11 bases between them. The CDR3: CASSEGPLWETQYF. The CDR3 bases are TGTGCCAGCAGTGAAGGACCTCTTTGGGAGACCCAGTACTTC.

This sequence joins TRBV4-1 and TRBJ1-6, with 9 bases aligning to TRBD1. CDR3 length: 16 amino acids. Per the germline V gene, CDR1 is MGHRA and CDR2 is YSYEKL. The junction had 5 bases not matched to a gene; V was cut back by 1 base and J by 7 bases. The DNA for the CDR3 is TGCGCCAGCAGCCAAGGACCGACAGGGGGGAATTCACCCCTCCACTTT. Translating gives CASSQGPTGGNSPLHF.